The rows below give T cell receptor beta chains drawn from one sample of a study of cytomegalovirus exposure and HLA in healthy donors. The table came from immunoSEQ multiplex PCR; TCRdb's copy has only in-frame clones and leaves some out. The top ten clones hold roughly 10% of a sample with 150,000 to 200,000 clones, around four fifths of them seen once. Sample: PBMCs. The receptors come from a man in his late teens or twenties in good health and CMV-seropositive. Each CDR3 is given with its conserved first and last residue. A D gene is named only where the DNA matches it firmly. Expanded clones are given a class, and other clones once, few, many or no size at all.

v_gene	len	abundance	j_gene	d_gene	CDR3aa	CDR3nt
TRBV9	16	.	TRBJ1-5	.	CASSVEPGPSNQPQHF	TGTGCCAGCAGCGTAGAGCCGGGTCCGAGCAATCAGCCCCAGCATTTT
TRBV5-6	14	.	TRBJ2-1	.	CASSLIRGYNEQFF	TGTGCCAGCAGCTTGATCCGGGGCTACAATGAGCAGTTCTTC
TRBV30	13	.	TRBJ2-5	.	CAWSVFSRETQYF	TGTGCCTGGAGTGTTTTTAGCAGAGAGACCCAGTACTTC
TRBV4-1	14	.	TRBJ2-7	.	CASSASGMVLEQYF	TGCGCCAGCAGCGCTTCCGGGATGGTCCTGGAGCAGTACTTC
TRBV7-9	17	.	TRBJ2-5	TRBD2	CASSAPGLAGHQETQYF	TGTGCCAGCAGCGCACCGGGACTAGCGGGTCACCAAGAGACCCAGTACTTC
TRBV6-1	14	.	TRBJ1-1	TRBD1	CASTKGQGHTEAFF	TGTGCCAGCACCAAGGGACAGGGCCACACTGAAGCTTTCTTT
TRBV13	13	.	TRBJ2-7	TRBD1	CASSRRQGHEQYF	TGTGCCAGCAGCCGCAGACAGGGCCACGAGCAGTACTTC
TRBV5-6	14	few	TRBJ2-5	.	CASSLTGGDETQYF	TGTGCCAGCAGCTTGACAGGGGGGGATGAGACCCAGTACTTC
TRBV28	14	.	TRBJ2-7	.	CASSLQDFWEEQYF	TGTGCCAGCAGTTTACAGGACTTTTGGGAGGAGCAGTACTTC
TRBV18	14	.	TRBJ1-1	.	CASSPSMGRPEAFF	TGTGCCAGCTCTCCGTCGATGGGGAGGCCTGAAGCTTTCTTT
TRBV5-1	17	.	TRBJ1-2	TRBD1	CASSLKMVGQASHGYTF	TGCGCCAGCAGCTTGAAGATGGTTGGACAGGCCTCCCATGGCTACACCTTC
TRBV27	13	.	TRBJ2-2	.	CASSLGQTGELFF	TGTGCCAGCAGTTTGGGGCAGACCGGGGAGCTGTTTTTT
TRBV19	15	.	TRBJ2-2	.	CASSRGGTKAGELFF	TGTGCCAGTAGTAGGGGCGGGACGAAGGCCGGGGAGCTGTTTTTT
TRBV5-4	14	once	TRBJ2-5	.	CASSLRLDQETQYF	TGTGCCAGCAGCCTTAGATTGGACCAAGAGACCCAGTACTTC
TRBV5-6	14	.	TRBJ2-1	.	CASREQGGNNEQFF	TGTGCCAGCAGGGAACAGGGGGGGAACAATGAGCAGTTCTTC
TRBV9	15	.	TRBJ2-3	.	CASSPRTDSTDTQYF	TGTGCCAGCAGCCCCAGGACAGATAGCACAGATACGCAGTATTTT
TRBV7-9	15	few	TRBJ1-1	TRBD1	CASSLAQGAPTEAFF	TGTGCCAGCAGCTTAGCGCAGGGGGCGCCGACTGAAGCTTTCTTT
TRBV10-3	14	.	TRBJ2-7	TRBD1	CAISELGQGYEQYF	TGTGCCATCAGTGAATTGGGACAGGGCTACGAGCAGTACTTC
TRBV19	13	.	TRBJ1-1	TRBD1	CASTTGDYTEAFF	TGTGCCAGTACGACAGGGGATTACACTGAAGCTTTCTTT
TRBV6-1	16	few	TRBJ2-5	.	CASSEDPGVIAETQYF	TGTGCCAGCAGTGAGGACCCCGGAGTGATAGCGGAGACCCAGTACTTC
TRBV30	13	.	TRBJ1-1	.	CAWSQGQNTEAFF	TGTGCCTGGAGTCAGGGGCAGAACACTGAAGCTTTCTTT
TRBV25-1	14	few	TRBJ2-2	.	CASRNLGSTGELFF	TGTGCCAGCAGGAACCTCGGGTCCACCGGGGAGCTGTTTTTT
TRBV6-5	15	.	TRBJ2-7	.	CASSLDRKRVREQYF	TGTGCCAGCAGTCTAGACAGGAAAAGGGTGCGGGAGCAGTACTTC
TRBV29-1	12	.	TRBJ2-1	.	CSVDGGTAIRFF	TGCAGCGTTGATGGCGGAACGGCGATTAGGTTCTTC
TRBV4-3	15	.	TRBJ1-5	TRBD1	CASSQVTGASQPQHF	TGCGCCAGCAGCCAAGTGACAGGGGCAAGTCAGCCCCAGCATTTT
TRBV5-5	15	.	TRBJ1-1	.	CASSLGVRKNTEAFF	TGTGCCAGCAGCTTGGGAGTCAGGAAGAACACTGAAGCTTTCTTT
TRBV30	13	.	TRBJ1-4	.	CASSGGFGEKLFF	TGTGCATCGAGCGGGGGGTTTGGGGAAAAACTGTTTTTT
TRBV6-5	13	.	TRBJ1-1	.	CASSLQGYTEAFF	TGTGCCAGCAGTTTGCAGGGGTACACTGAAGCTTTCTTT
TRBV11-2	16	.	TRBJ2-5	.	CASSLVPGRYQETQYF	TGTGCCAGCAGCTTAGTACCAGGGCGGTACCAAGAGACCCAGTACTTC
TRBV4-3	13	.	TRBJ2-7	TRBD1	CASSQEIRGQVYF	TGCGCCAGCAGCCAAGAGATAAGGGGGCAGGTGTACTTC
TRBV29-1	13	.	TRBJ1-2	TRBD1	CSDWTGREWGYTF	TGCAGCGATTGGACAGGGCGGGAATGGGGCTACACCTTC
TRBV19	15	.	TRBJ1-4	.	CASRTGFSTNEKLFF	TGTGCCAGTAGAACGGGGTTTTCAACTAATGAAAAACTGTTTTTT
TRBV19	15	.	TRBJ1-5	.	CASSIQGSGNQPQHF	TGTGCCAGTAGTATACAGGGGAGCGGCAATCAGCCCCAGCATTTT
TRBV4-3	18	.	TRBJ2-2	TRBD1	CASSQRVTGGLGTGELFF	TGCGCCAGCAGCCAACGGGTAACAGGGGGGCTTGGCACCGGGGAGCTGTTTTTT
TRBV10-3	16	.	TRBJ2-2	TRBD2	CAITSTGGGITGELFF	TGTGCCATCACCTCTACGGGAGGGGGAATCACCGGGGAGCTGTTTTTT
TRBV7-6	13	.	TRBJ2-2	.	CASSLARGGELFF	TGTGCCAGCAGCTTAGCACGCGGCGGGGAGCTGTTTTTT
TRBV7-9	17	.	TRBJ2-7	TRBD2	CASSLAVLAGGSYEQYF	TGTGCCAGCAGCTTAGCGGTATTAGCGGGAGGTTCCTACGAGCAGTACTTC
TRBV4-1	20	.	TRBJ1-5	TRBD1	CASSQDPYYSGGVGNQPQHF	TGCGCCAGCAGCCAAGATCCTTACTATTCAGGGGGCGTGGGGAATCAGCCCCAGCATTTT